The clone carrying this T cell receptor (beta chain) was seen a handful of times. This sample was included in a study of patients and donors after allogeneic stem cell transplantation. One entry per CDR3 protein results from TCRdb running MiXCR on the RT-PCR reads. This repertoire shows a few hundred thousand distinct CDR3 sequences, roughly 14% found once; its top ten account for approximately 10%. The V end was cut by 2 bases, the J end by 8 bases, with 7 bases between. CDR3 length: 12 amino acids. Source material: blood, either unsorted or a sorted T cell fraction (not recorded which). The J gene is TRBJ2-1, the V gene TRBV12-3 or TRBV12-4; D ambiguous. The receptor's source is a human donor who was either an allogeneic HSCT recipient or a stem cell or donor lymphocyte infusion donor (not recorded which). It is not recorded whose cells these are; they may come from a transplant donor. CDR3 residues: CASSLFGDEQFF. In DNA, the CDR3 is TGTGCCAGCAGTTTATTTGGGGATGAGCAGTTCTTC.